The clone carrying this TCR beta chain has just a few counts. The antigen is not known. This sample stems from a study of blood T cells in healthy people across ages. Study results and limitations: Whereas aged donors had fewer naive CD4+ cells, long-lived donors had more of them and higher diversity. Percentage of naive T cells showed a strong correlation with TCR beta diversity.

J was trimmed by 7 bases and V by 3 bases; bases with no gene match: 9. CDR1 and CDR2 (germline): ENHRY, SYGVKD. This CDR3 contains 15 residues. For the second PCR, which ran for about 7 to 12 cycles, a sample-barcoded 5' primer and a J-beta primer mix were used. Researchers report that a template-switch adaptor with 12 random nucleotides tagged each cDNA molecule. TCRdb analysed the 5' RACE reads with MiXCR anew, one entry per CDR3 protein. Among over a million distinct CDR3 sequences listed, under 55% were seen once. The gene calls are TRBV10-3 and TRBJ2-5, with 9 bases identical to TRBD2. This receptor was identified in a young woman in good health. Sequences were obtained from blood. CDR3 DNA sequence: TGTGCCATCAGTGAAGGTAGCGGGGGCCGGAGGACCCAGTACTTC. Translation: CAISEGSGGRRTQYF.